This is a list of T cell receptor beta chains from one sample in a study of blood T cells in healthy people across ages. TCRdb redid the calling of the 5' RACE reads with MiXCR, one entry per CDR3 protein. The sample records 1.5 million to 2 million distinct CDR3 sequences, roughly 28% being singletons. Sequenced material: blood. Receptor source: a woman aged 25 to 45 in good health. Both conserved end residues are part of each CDR3. The D gene is left open where the match is weak. Rows may omit the clone size; those that give it use once, few, many or a size class.

>few|TRBV3-1|-|TRBJ2-1
CASSRSRVEQFF
TGTGCCAGCAGCCGATCCAGGGTCGAGCAGTTCTTC
>many|TRBV29-1|TRBD1|TRBJ1-2
CSARWGQNYGYTF
TGCAGCGCGAGGTGGGGACAGAACTATGGCTACACCTTC
>few|TRBV7-9|-|TRBJ2-5
CASSPLNRGRETQYF
TGTGCCAGCAGCCCCCTAAACCGGGGGCGAGAGACCCAGTACTTC
>-|TRBV18|-|TRBJ2-3
CASSELVGRTDTQYF
TGTGCCAGCTCGGAGCTAGTCGGACGCACAGATACGCAGTATTTT
>few|TRBV4-2|-|TRBJ2-4
CASSHRGAKNIQYF
TGTGCCAGCAGCCACCGGGGGGCCAAAAACATTCAGTACTTC
>-|TRBV25-1|-|TRBJ1-1
CASRVTPNTEAFF
TGTGCCAGCAGAGTTACACCGAACACTGAAGCTTTCTTT
>many|TRBV5-1|TRBD2|TRBJ2-1
CASSLGRGGSSYNEQFF
TGCGCCAGCAGCTTGGGCCGCGGGGGGAGCTCCTACAATGAGCAGTTCTTC
>-|TRBV7-2|-|TRBJ2-3
CASSRRRGADTQYF
TGTGCCAGCAGCCGAAGGAGGGGGGCAGATACGCAGTATTTT
>-|TRBV2|TRBD1|TRBJ2-7
CASLRGQGSYEQYF
TGTGCCAGCCTTCGGGGACAGGGGTCCTACGAGCAGTACTTC
>-|TRBV6-5|TRBD1|TRBJ2-1
CASRGDRGPYNEQFF
TGTGCCAGCAGGGGAGACAGGGGGCCCTACAATGAGCAGTTCTTC
>-|TRBV15|-|TRBJ1-2
CATRVAGPNYGYTF
TGTGCCACCAGGGTGGCAGGGCCCAACTACGGCTACACCTTC
>few|TRBV5-1|-|TRBJ2-1
CASSLAFSGWNNEQFF
TGCGCCAGCAGCTTGGCGTTCAGCGGGTGGAACAATGAGCAGTTCTTC
>-|TRBV4-1|-|TRBJ2-7
CASSQVRENSYEQYF
TGTGCCAGCAGCCAAGTCCGGGAGAATTCCTACGAGCAGTACTTC
>-|TRBV12-3/TRBV12-4|TRBD1|TRBJ1-4
CASSFRTGYNEKLFF
TGTGCCAGCAGTTTTCGGACAGGGTATAATGAAAAACTGTTTTTT
>few|TRBV7-2|TRBD2|TRBJ2-1
CASSASRGSYNEQFF
TGTGCCAGCAGCGCCTCGCGGGGGTCCTACAATGAGCAGTTCTTC
>few|TRBV9|-|TRBJ1-1
CASSGGTFNTEAFF
TGTGCCAGCAGCGGGGGGACATTTAACACTGAAGCTTTCTTT
>-|TRBV5-1|-|TRBJ1-6
CASSPGRQNSPLHF
TGCGCCAGCAGCCCGGGACGGCAAAATTCACCCCTCCACTTT
>-|TRBV5-1|-|TRBJ2-5
CASSFRPPGETQYF
TGCGCCAGCAGCTTTCGACCGCCCGGTGAGACCCAGTACTTC
>-|TRBV30|TRBD1|TRBJ1-1
CAWNDRGNTEAFF
TGTGCCTGGAACGACAGGGGGAACACTGAAGCTTTCTTT
>few|TRBV28|-|TRBJ2-5
CASSPLSTYQETQYF
TGTGCCAGCAGTCCATTGTCAACCTACCAAGAGACCCAGTACTTC
>few|TRBV7-6|-|TRBJ1-5
CASSPTPYKGGQPQHF
TGTGCCAGCAGCCCCACGCCGTACAAAGGCGGGCAGCCCCAGCATTTT
>-|TRBV15|-|TRBJ2-5
CATSSFSQLAVEQYF
TGTGCCACCAGCTCTTTCTCCCAATTAGCCGTTGAGCAGTACTTC
>-|TRBV7-2|TRBD1|TRBJ1-3
CASRRTGGAGNTIYF
TGTGCCAGCAGAAGGACAGGGGGCGCTGGAAACACCATATATTTT
>many|TRBV11-2|TRBD2|TRBJ2-1
CASSLTSGRYNEQFF
TGTGCCAGCAGTTTGACTAGCGGGAGGTACAATGAGCAGTTCTTC
>-|TRBV12-3/TRBV12-4|-|TRBJ1-2
CASSRTGYCGYTF
TGTGCCAGTTCCCGTACAGGGTACTGTGGCTACACCTTC
>-|TRBV28|TRBD1|TRBJ2-6
CASSPRDRVTGANVLTF
TGTGCCAGCAGCCCCCGGGACAGGGTTACTGGGGCCAACGTCCTGACTTTC
>few|TRBV30|TRBD1|TRBJ2-3
CAWSSQGTPTDTQYF
TGTGCCTGGAGCTCACAGGGGACACCCACGGATACGCAGTATTTT
>-|TRBV7-9|TRBD1|TRBJ1-2
CAGSLRTGGNTNYGYTF
TGTGCCGGCAGCTTACGGACAGGGGGAAATACTAACTATGGCTACACCTTC
>-|TRBV24-1|-|TRBJ2-1
CTTSESGAQSYNEQFF
TGTACCACCAGTGAATCGGGAGCGCAGTCCTACAATGAGCAGTTCTTC
>-|TRBV4-1|-|TRBJ1-1
CASSQESGREAFF
TGCGCCAGCAGCCAAGAATCGGGGCGTGAAGCTTTCTTT
>few|TRBV10-3|TRBD2|TRBJ2-1
CAISGFRGGRAYEQFF
TGTGCCATCAGTGGTTTTAGAGGCGGGAGGGCATATGAGCAGTTCTTC
>-|TRBV19|-|TRBJ2-5
CASSGLASTETQYF
TGTGCCAGTAGTGGGTTGGCGTCAACAGAGACCCAGTACTTC
>few|TRBV29-1|TRBD1|TRBJ2-5
CSAATGDETQYF
TGCAGCGCCGCCACAGGGGACGAGACCCAGTACTTC
>-|TRBV11-2|TRBD2|TRBJ2-5
CASSRYGTSQETQYF
TGTGCCAGCAGCCGCTATGGGACTAGTCAAGAGACCCAGTACTTC
>many|TRBV15|TRBD2|TRBJ2-6
CATSRAPLAGTYLTF
TGTGCCACCAGCAGGGCCCCCCTAGCGGGAACCTACCTGACTTTC
>-|TRBV29-1|-|TRBJ1-3
CSALTVGSGNTIYF
TGCAGCGCCCTGACAGTGGGCTCTGGAAACACCATATATTTT
>few|TRBV5-1|-|TRBJ2-7
CASPEGADLGQYF
TGCGCCAGCCCGGAGGGGGCGGACCTCGGGCAGTACTTC
>many|TRBV5-6|-|TRBJ2-7
CASSPTPYEQYF
TGTGCCAGCAGCCCCACACCCTACGAGCAGTACTTC
>many|TRBV20-1|TRBD2|TRBJ2-3
CSARDKREGDTQYF
TGCAGTGCTAGAGATAAGAGGGAGGGAGATACGCAGTATTTT
>few|TRBV4-2|-|TRBJ1-1
CASSQDRTNEVRRGASTEAFF
TGTGCCAGCAGCCAAGACCGGACGAATGAGGTTAGGAGGGGGGCTTCCACTGAAGCTTTCTTT
>-|TRBV4-1|-|TRBJ2-6
CASSPPGANIPGANVLTF
TGCGCCAGCAGCCCTCCAGGGGCGAACATCCCTGGGGCCAACGTCCTGACTTTC
>few|TRBV7-9|TRBD2|TRBJ2-2
CASSPRTSGMPNTGELFF
TGTGCCAGCAGCCCGCGGACTAGCGGAATGCCGAACACCGGGGAGCTGTTTTTT
>-|TRBV7-7|-|TRBJ2-5
CAGSSTRDNEQYF
TGTGCCGGCAGCTCGACCCGGGACAATGAGCAGTACTTC
>-|TRBV30|-|TRBJ2-3
CAWSVGSDTDTQYF
TGTGCCTGGAGTGTAGGCAGCGATACAGATACGCAGTATTTT
>-|TRBV4-1|-|TRBJ1-2
CASSQVIFVGRPGATYTF
TGCGCCAGCAGCCAAGTTATTTTTGTGGGGCGCCCGGGGGCCACCTACACCTTC
>-|TRBV9|TRBD1|TRBJ1-2
CASSGGDRGRGYTF
TGTGCCAGCAGCGGGGGTGACAGGGGTCGGGGCTACACCTTC
>few|TRBV12-3/TRBV12-4|-|TRBJ2-1
CASSPTPAQDKQFF
TGTGCCAGCAGCCCTACACCTGCCCAGGATAAGCAGTTCTTC
>few|TRBV19|-|TRBJ1-2
CASSTTGYYGYTF
TGTGCCAGTAGTACTACAGGATACTATGGCTACACCTTC
>-|TRBV5-5|TRBD1|TRBJ1-2
CASSFWQGANYGYTF
TGTGCCAGCAGCTTTTGGCAGGGGGCTAACTATGGCTACACCTTC
>many|TRBV7-9|TRBD1|TRBJ1-4
CASSLGTGGEKLFF
TGTGCCAGCAGCTTGGGGACAGGGGGCGAAAAACTGTTTTTT
>many|TRBV7-2|TRBD2|TRBJ2-3
CASSLEFIRGGDTQYF
TGTGCCAGCAGCCTAGAATTTATCCGCGGGGGGGATACGCAGTATTTT
>many|TRBV5-1|TRBD2|TRBJ2-7
CASRTSGTGTYEQYF
TGCGCCAGCAGGACTAGCGGGACAGGAACTTACGAGCAGTACTTC
>-|TRBV20-1|-|TRBJ2-5
CSALAAETQYF
TGCAGTGCTTTAGCAGCAGAGACCCAGTACTTC